This T cell receptor beta chain is from a study of cytomegalovirus exposure and HLA in healthy donors. For this clone: The antigen is undetermined.

Study results and limitations: A later analysis revealed that TCR association rates differed between HLA loci, peaking at DRB1 and bottoming out at HLA-C. In vitro, three CMV-associated chains proved specific for CMV antigens.

The CDR3 length is 14 residues. In germline, CDR1 is MNHNS, CDR2 SASEGT. The germline V and J ends were trimmed by 3 bases and 5 bases, with 12 bases remaining between them. Primers: 60 Vbeta forward and 13 Jbeta reverse. Profiling relied on immunoSEQ multiplex PCR, and the TCRdb table lists in-frame clones only, not all of them. The table has roughly 110,000 clones, roughly 76% seen once. This TCR was recovered from a man younger than 35 in good health and CMV-seronegative. The sequenced material came from PBMCs. This rearrangement joins TRBV6-1 to TRBJ2-3; tentative D call: TRBD2 (6 bases). The CDR3 spells CASSDLGGGDTQYF. The CDR3 nucleotides are TGTGCCAGCAGTGATTTGGGGGGAGGAGATACGCAGTATTTT.